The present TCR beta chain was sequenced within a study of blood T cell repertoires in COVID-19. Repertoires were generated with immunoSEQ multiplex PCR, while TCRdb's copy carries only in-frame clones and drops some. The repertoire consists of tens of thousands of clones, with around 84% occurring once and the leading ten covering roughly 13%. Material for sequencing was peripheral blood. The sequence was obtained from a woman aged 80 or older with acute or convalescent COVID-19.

The CDR3 coding sequence is TGTGCCAGCAGCTTGGATTTTTACAGAGATACGCAGTATTTT. Translation gives CASSLDFYRDTQYF. J is TRBJ2-3 and V is TRBV5-5, with no clear D. V lost 0 bases to trimming and J lost 5 bases, with 10 bases between them. CDR3 length equals 14 residues. Germline V gene sequence: CDR1 SGHKS, CDR2 YYEKEE (reference sequence).